The 9 T cell receptor beta chains below all came from one sample that was sequenced in a study of cytomegalovirus exposure and HLA in healthy donors. The PCR had 60 Vbeta and 13 Jbeta primers. Assay: immunoSEQ multiplex PCR; the TCRdb copy retains only in-frame clones and omits some. The sample records about 130,000 clones, roughly four fifths being singletons. Sequencing input: PBMCs. These receptors were collected from a woman between 50 and 59 years old in good health and CMV-seronegative.

The rearrangement links TRBV5-6 to TRBJ2-5, with a tentative D call TRBD1 (6 bases). The CDR3 contains 15 residues. The germline V gene has CDR1 SGHDT and CDR2 YYEEEE. The germline V and J ends were trimmed by 1 base and 5 bases, with 15 bases remaining between them. CDR3 nucleotide sequence: TGTGCCAGCAGCTTGACCCCCAGGGGAAGGGAGACCCAGTACTTC. Translating it yields CASSLTPRGRETQYF.

The genes are TRBV18 and TRBJ2-7, with TRBD1 matching over 7 bases. The CDR3 spans 14 residues. The trim removed 4 bases at V and 2 bases at J, leaving 5 bases unmatched. Germline loops: CDR1 KGHSH, CDR2 LQKENI. The CDR3 reads CASSRETGPYEQYV. The DNA for the CDR3 is TGTGCCAGCTCACGCGAGACAGGGCCCTACGAGCAGTACGTC.

The chain recombines TRBV6-6 with TRBJ2-2; 8 nucleotides agree with TRBD2. Germline CDR1 MNHNY, CDR2 SVGAGI (reference sequence). The CDR3 sequence is 14 residues long. J gave up 4 bases and V 7 bases, and 5 bases lay outside the gene matches. The CDR3: CASNQAGVTGELFF. CDR3 in DNA: TGTGCCAGCAACCAAGCGGGAGTCACCGGGGAGCTGTTTTTT.

The chain links TRBV15 to TRBJ2-3, with 11 bases fitting TRBD1. Germline V gene sequence: CDR1 LNHNV, CDR2 YYDKDF (reference sequence). Trimming took 0 bases from V and 4 from J; bases not matched to a gene: 3. CDR3 length: 16 amino acids. The CDR3 is CATSRDRTGGADTQYF. CDR3 in DNA: TGTGCCACCAGCAGAGATAGGACAGGGGGCGCAGATACGCAGTATTTT.

The chain recombines TRBV6-6 with TRBJ2-5, with D perhaps TRBD2 (5 bases). The ends were cut back, 2 bases at V and 1 base at J, with 11 bases in the middle. CDR1 and CDR2 from the germline V gene are MNHNY and SVGAGI (reference sequence). There are 15 residues in the CDR3. CDR3 in amino acids: CASSYRGDPQETQYF. The CDR3, as DNA: TGTGCCAGCAGTTACCGGGGTGATCCCCAAGAGACCCAGTACTTC.

This clone was observed a few times. The rearrangement joins TRBV5-1 to TRBJ1-2, with D tentatively TRBD1 (5 bases). With 1 base removed from V and 0 bases from J, the gap between germline ends came to 16 bases. The CDR3 is 17 amino acids. Germline V CDR1 and CDR2: SGHRS, YFSETQ. Here the CDR3 reads CASSLWGRAVANYGYTF. The CDR3 bases are TGCGCCAGCAGCTTGTGGGGCAGGGCCGTAGCTAACTATGGCTACACCTTC.

This sequence joins TRBV9 and TRBJ2-5, with D tentatively TRBD2 (6 bases). Germline V gives CDR1 SGDLS, CDR2 YYNGEE. The CDR3 consists of 17 residues. V was shortened by 3 bases and J by 4 bases, with 22 bases between the two germline ends. CDR3 amino acids: CASSAPSKTRGGETQYF. The CDR3 bases are TGTGCCAGCAGCGCCCCATCGAAAACGCGGGGTGGAGAGACCCAGTACTTC. Combining the CDR3 with reference TRBV9 and TRBJ2-5 gives the whole variable domain DSGVTQTPKHLITATGQRVTLRCSPRSGDLSVYWYQQSLDQGLQFLIQYYNGEERAKGNILERFSAQQFPDLHSELNLSSLELGDSALYFCASSAPSKTRGGETQYFGPGTRLLVL.

The chain uses TRBV9 and TRBJ2-7; 9 bases map to TRBD1. The ends lost 4 bases at V and 4 bases at J; junction bases unmatched: 3. Germline assignment: CDR1 SGDLS and CDR2 YYNGEE. The CDR3 runs to 13 residues. CDR3 sequence reads: CASSQGTGYEQYF. CDR3 DNA sequence: TGTGCCAGCAGCCAAGGGACAGGGTACGAGCAGTACTTC.

J is TRBJ1-5 and V is TRBV5-6; 9 bases are a match to TRBD1. Germline-derived CDR1 and CDR2 are SGHDT and YYEEEE. Unmatched junction bases numbered 8, after V lost 4 bases and J lost 6 bases. CDR3 length equals 15 residues. The CDR3 region has the DNA TGTGCCAGCAGCCGAGGGACAGGGCGGGTTCAGCCCCAGCATTTT. It codes for CASSRGTGRVQPQHF.